These 11 T cell receptor beta chains came from one sample sequenced in a study of beta chain features in type 1 diabetes. Study results and limitations: When Type 1 diabetes patients were examined, their TCRB CDR3s proved moderately but significantly shorter in all four CD4+ subsets.

These receptors have no known antigen. Since all of the isolated RNA was reverse transcribed, expressed TCRB transcripts were what got sequenced. Produced via immunoSEQ multiplex PCR; TCRdb's table is partial and in-frame only. Of approximately 130,000 clones in the sample, around 16% were seen once. Sequenced input: central memory CD4+ T cells from blood. These TCRs come from a man between 18 and 35 years old with type 1 diabetes.

The gene calls are TRBV1 and TRBJ2-7; TRBD1, the table's D call, lacks a check against the DNA. TRBV1 is reported as a pseudogene. This CDR3 spans 19 amino acids. The CDR3 here is CTSSPPKGVSPGSPYEQYF. In nucleotides, the CDR3 is TGCACCAGCAGCCCTCCGAAAGGGGTATCGCCAGGAAGCCCCTACGAGCAGTACTTC.

This clone occurred many times. The chain combines TRBV6-5 with TRBJ2-7, with D perhaps matching TRBD1 or TRBD2 (5 bases each). This CDR3 is 15 amino acids long. The ends were cut back, 2 bases at V and 6 bases at J, with 17 bases in the middle. The germline gives CDR1 MNHEY, CDR2 SVGAGI. The CDR3 DNA is TGTGCCAGCAGTTACGTGTTTGGGGGAGAGCTCGAGCAGTACTTC. It encodes CASSYVFGGELEQYF.

This clone has a count of ten or more. This rearrangement joins TRBV7-9 to TRBJ2-3, with TRBD1 identical over 10 bases. The CDR3 covers 14 residues. With 5 bases clipped from V and 6 bases from J, the junction kept 5 bases outside the gene matches. Germline V lookup: CDR1 SEHNR, CDR2 FQNEAQ (reference sequence). CDR3: CASSIDRGQDTQYF. DNA for the CDR3: TGTGCCAGCAGCATCGACAGGGGGCAGGATACGCAGTATTTT.

V usage is TRBV9 and J usage is TRBJ1-5; no firm D call. V gave up 0 bases and J gave up 8 bases, with 9 bases separating them. Germline CDR1 SGDLS, CDR2 YYNGEE. The CDR3 is 13 residues long. The CDR3 loop is CASSVGTSEPQHF. Written as DNA, the CDR3 is TGTGCCAGCAGCGTAGGGACGTCCGAGCCCCAGCATTTT.

This chain connects TRBV11-2 to TRBJ2-1; no clear D. The CDR3 is 14 residues long. In germline, CDR1 is SGHAT, CDR2 FQNNGV. Trimming took 3 bases from V and 5 from J, leaving 11 bases between them. The CDR3: CASSFFDSDNEQFF. The DNA of the CDR3 is TGTGCCAGCAGCTTTTTCGATTCCGACAATGAGCAGTTCTTC.

The J gene is TRBJ1-5, the V gene TRBV6-5; TRBD1 might be the D (5 bases). CDR3 length: 14 amino acids. The V end lost 2 bases, the J end lost 3 bases, and 8 bases lay between the germline ends. Germline V gives CDR1 MNHEY, CDR2 SVGAGI. The CDR3 nucleotides are TGTGCCAGCAGTTACACGGGGCTCAATCAGCCCCAGCATTTT. Residues: CASSYTGLNQPQHF.

CDR3 residues: CSVDRGPGQPQHF. The CDR3 DNA sequence: TGCAGCGTTGACAGGGGACCCGGGCAGCCCCAGCATTTT. This chain links TRBV29-1 with TRBJ1-5, with TRBD1 as a possible D gene (6 bases). This CDR3 region has 13 residues. The V gene lost 3 bases and the J gene lost 7 bases, with 13 bases spanning the gap. Germline CDR1 reads SQVTM; CDR2 reads ANQGSEA.

The genes are TRBV7-9 and TRBJ1-1; TRBD1 matches at 7 bases. Looked up from germline, CDR1 is SEHNR and CDR2 is FQNEAQ (reference sequence). This CDR3 has 15 residues. V lost 6 bases, J lost 3 bases, and 10 bases stayed unmatched. The DNA for the CDR3 is TGTGCCAGCAGATGGACAGGTTGGAAGGACACTGAAGCTTTCTTT. Protein: CASRWTGWKDTEAFF.

This clone has just a few counts. The rearrangement uses TRBV7-2 and TRBJ2-1; D may be TRBD2 (6 bases). This CDR3 spans 15 amino acids. Between the trimmed V and J ends, which lost 3 bases and 3 bases, there was a span of 12 bases. Germline V gives CDR1 SGHTA, CDR2 FQGNSA. In DNA form, the CDR3 reads TGTGCCAGCAGCTTCAGCCTAGCGAGCTACAATGAGCAGTTCTTC. This encodes CASSFSLASYNEQFF.

This clone was seen ten or more times. The genes are TRBV7-2 and TRBJ1-4, with 7 bases lining up with TRBD1. The CDR3 totals 14 residues. The V segment lost 4 bases and the J segment 8 bases; nucleotides outside the gene matches: 7. Germline V gene sequence: CDR1 SGHTA, CDR2 FQGNSA. CDR3 nucleotide sequence: TGTGCCAGCAGCTCAAACAGGGGCGAGGAAAAACTGTTTTTT. It is translated as CASSSNRGEEKLFF.

The chain uses TRBV5-4 and TRBJ2-1; the match to TRBD2 covers 9 bases. The CDR3 covers 16 residues. Per germline, CDR1 SGHNT and CDR2 YYREEE (reference sequence). V gave up 0 bases and J gave up 5 bases; unmatched junction bases: 6. The chain's CDR3 is CASSLAGTSFNNEQFF. The CDR3 nucleotides are TGTGCCAGCAGCTTGGCGGGGACTAGCTTTAACAATGAGCAGTTCTTC.